The 18 T cell receptor beta chains reported below all come from one sample, sequenced in a study of T cells in Graves' hyperthyroidism and ophthalmopathy. Amplification yielded TCR beta CDR3 regions, with RNA transcripts as the source. HTBI primers were used for first-round RT-PCR of the TCR CDR3. TCRdb re-called the multiplex PCR reads with MiXCR, one entry per CDR3 protein. Of 300,000 to 350,000 distinct CDR3 sequences listed, roughly 13% are singletons. Sequences were obtained from blood. These receptors came from a woman aged 30 to 39 with Graves' hyperthyroidism.

This clonotype was observed a few times. The chain is built from TRBV20-1 and TRBJ2-7; 7 positions agree with TRBD2. The CDR3 sequence is 13 residues long. Germline CDR1 DFQATT, CDR2 SNEGSKA (reference sequence). V dropped 0 bases and J dropped 7; count of bases not matched to a gene: 6. CDR3 sequence (DNA): TGCAGTGCTAGAGAGGGACTACGGAGTGAGCAGTACTTC. This codes for CSAREGLRSEQYF.

This clonotype has a count of ten or more. The chain combines TRBV20-1 with TRBJ2-7; D possibly corresponds to TRBD2 (7 bases). V dropped 4 bases and J dropped 6 bases, with 19 bases sitting between them. Germline CDR1 is DFQATT and CDR2 is SNEGSKA (reference sequence). The length of the CDR3 is 14 residues. The CDR3 protein is CSATDRGRVGEQYF. As DNA, the CDR3 is TGCAGTGCTACGGACAGAGGGAGGGTTGGCGAGCAGTACTTC.

This clonotype was counted many times. This chain connects TRBV20-1 to TRBJ2-2; D assignment may be TRBD1 or TRBD2 (5 bases each). The CDR3 is 14 amino acids. V was trimmed by 6 bases and J by 5 bases, leaving 16 bases between them. Looked up from germline, CDR1 is DFQATT and CDR2 is SNEGSKA (reference sequence). DNA for the CDR3: TGCAGTGCCACCCGGGACGCAACAACCGGGGAGCTGTTTTTT. Its protein is CSATRDATTGELFF.

This clonotype occurred a few times. This rearrangement joins TRBV11-2 to TRBJ1-6; D is uncertain. The CDR3 has 16 amino acids. Germline loops: CDR1 SGHAT, CDR2 FQNNGV. Trimming removed 5 bases at V and 1 base at J, with 12 bases between. The CDR3 coding sequence is TGTGCCAGCAGCCCCGGTCCGGGATCCTATAATTCACCCCTCCACTTT. The encoded protein is CASSPGPGSYNSPLHF.

The chain combines TRBV5-1 with TRBJ2-2, with D perhaps assigned TRBD1 or TRBD2 (5 bases each). Trimming shortened V by 5 bases and J by 4 bases, and 24 bases separated the two germline ends. This CDR3 has 18 amino acids. The germline gives CDR1 SGHRS, CDR2 YFSETQ. The CDR3 loop reads CASSREPTTGGITGELFF. DNA for the CDR3: TGCGCCAGCAGTCGCGAACCGACCACAGGAGGTATCACCGGGGAGCTGTTTTTT.

This sequence joins TRBV6-1 and TRBJ2-2; maybe TRBD2 (6 bases). With 5 bases removed from V and 2 bases from J, the gap between germline ends came to 15 bases. This CDR3 region has 16 residues. Looked up from germline, CDR1 is MNHNS and CDR2 is SASEGT. The CDR3 sequence is CASSLLAHTNTGELFF. CDR3 DNA: TGTGCCAGCAGTCTTCTAGCGCACACCAACACCGGGGAGCTGTTTTTT.

This clonotype showed up just a few times. The J gene is TRBJ1-6, the V gene TRBV12-3 or TRBV12-4; possible D gene TRBD1, 5 bases. The CDR3 has 14 amino acids. Trimming shortened V by 5 bases and J by 8 bases, and 13 bases separated the two germline ends. In nucleotides, the CDR3 is TGTGCCAGCAGTGAGGGGTGGGGAGATTCACCCCTCCACTTT. This translates into CASSEGWGDSPLHF.

This clonotype came up many times. The rearrangement links TRBV6-2 or TRBV6-3 to TRBJ2-7; D unclear. The ends were cut back, 6 bases at V and 2 bases at J, with 14 bases in the middle. Per germline, CDR1 MNHEY and CDR2 SVGEGT. The CDR3 sequence is 14 residues long. CDR3 in DNA: TGTGCCAGCAGGGCTTTTCTTGCTACCTACGAGCAGTACTTC. As protein: CASRAFLATYEQYF.

This clonotype has more than one count but fewer than ten. The chain recombines TRBV6-1 with TRBJ2-7, with a tentative D call TRBD1 (5 bases). The V and J ends lost 6 bases and 0 bases respectively, with 15 bases between them. Germline values: CDR1 MNHNS, CDR2 SASEGT. The CDR3 totals 15 residues. The CDR3 DNA reads TGTGCCAGCAGGGACCGGGCCGACAGCTCCTACGAGCAGTACTTC. Its protein product is CASRDRADSSYEQYF.

This clonotype was detected ten times or more. The chain couples TRBV5-4 to TRBJ2-1; D is unresolved. The germline CDR1 and CDR2 sequences are SGHNT and YYREEE (reference sequence). Trimming stripped 1 base from V and 5 bases from J, with 7 bases between. The CDR3 sequence is 13 residues long. DNA of the CDR3: TGTGCCAGCAGCTTGCAGCGACACAATGAGCAGTTCTTC. Translation: CASSLQRHNEQFF.

This clonotype was seen more than once but under ten times. The gene calls are TRBV9 and TRBJ2-1; D not certain. V lost 3 bases and J lost 8, with 15 bases in between. The germline CDR1 and CDR2 sequences are SGDLS and YYNGEE. The CDR3 is made up of 14 amino acids. The CDR3 DNA sequence: TGTGCCAGCAGCGCCCACCCCCCCGCCGATGAGCAGTTCTTC. This encodes CASSAHPPADEQFF.

This clonotype was found a few times. This chain uses TRBV20-1 with TRBJ1-2, with D possibly being TRBD1 (5 bases). Deletions cut 3 bases from V and 8 bases from J, with 13 bases between. The CDR3 length is 12 residues. The germline gives CDR1 DFQATT, CDR2 SNEGSKA (reference sequence). The CDR3 bases are TGCAGTGCTAGTCGGGGGAATAAGGGCTACACCTTC. Its translation: CSASRGNKGYTF.

The chain links TRBV14 to TRBJ1-1; possibly TRBD1 for D (6 bases). CDR1 and CDR2 (germline): SGHDN, FVKESK. This CDR3 has 14 residues. V shed 0 bases and J shed 10 bases, with 15 bases lying between them. CDR3 nucleotides: TGTGCCAGCAGCCAAGACAGGGGAGCCGAGATAGCTTTCTTT. Protein sequence: CASSQDRGAEIAFF.

At least ten counts were recorded for this clonotype. The V and J genes are TRBV9 and TRBJ2-2, with D hard to call. The ends were cut back, 0 bases at V and 3 bases at J, with 3 bases in the middle. The CDR3 has 13 amino acids. Germline loops: CDR1 SGDLS, CDR2 YYNGEE. CDR3 region: CASSVAHTGELFF. CDR3 bases: TGTGCCAGCAGCGTAGCTCACACCGGGGAGCTGTTTTTT.

In this sample, this clonotype turned up many times. J is TRBJ2-1 and V is TRBV27, with D possibly TRBD2 on 5 matching bases. The CDR3 contains 12 residues. With 9 bases removed from V and 5 bases from J, the gap between germline ends came to 11 bases. Germline loops: CDR1 MNHEY, CDR2 SMNVEV (reference sequence). CDR3 sequence (DNA): TGTGCCAGTGCCGCGCGGGACAATGAGCAGTTCTTC. Protein product: CASAARDNEQFF.

This clonotype was counted ten times or more. CDR3 amino acids: CSVNRENIQYF. DNA for the CDR3: TGCAGCGTTAATAGGGAAAACATTCAGTACTTC. V is TRBV29-1 and J is TRBJ2-4; D gene ambiguous. The germline V and J ends were trimmed by 5 bases and 5 bases, with 7 bases remaining between them. The length of the CDR3 is 11 residues. CDR1 SQVTM and CDR2 ANQGSEA come from the germline V gene.

In its sample, this clonotype was seen many times. This CDR3 reads CASSHTPRYNEQFF. In DNA, the CDR3 is TGTGCCAGCAGCCATACACCGAGATACAATGAGCAGTTCTTC. The rearrangement uses TRBV28 and TRBJ2-1, with unresolved D. The germline CDR1 and CDR2 sequences are MDHEN and SYDVKM. The V end was cut by 6 bases, the J end by 4 bases, with 13 bases between. The CDR3 has 14 amino acids.

At least ten counts were recorded for this clonotype. The CDR3 here is CASNPSGQETQYF. The CDR3, as DNA: TGTGCCAGTAATCCTAGCGGACAAGAGACCCAGTACTTC. The chain joins TRBV19 to TRBJ2-5, with 7 bases fitting TRBD2. V was clipped by 7 bases and J by 2 bases; unmatched bases: 4. CDR1 and CDR2 (germline): LNHDA, SQIVND (reference sequence). The CDR3 loop spans 13 amino acids.